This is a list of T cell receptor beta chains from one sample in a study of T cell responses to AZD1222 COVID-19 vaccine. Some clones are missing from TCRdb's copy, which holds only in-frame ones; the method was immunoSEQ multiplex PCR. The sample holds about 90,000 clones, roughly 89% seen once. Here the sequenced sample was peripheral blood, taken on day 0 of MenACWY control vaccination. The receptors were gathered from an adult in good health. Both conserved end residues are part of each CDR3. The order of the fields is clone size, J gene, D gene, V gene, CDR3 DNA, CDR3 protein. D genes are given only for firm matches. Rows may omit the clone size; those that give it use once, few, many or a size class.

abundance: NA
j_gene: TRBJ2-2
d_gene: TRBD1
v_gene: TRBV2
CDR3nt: TGTGCCAGCAGTGAAAGTTTGGGACAGGGGGACACCGGGGAGCTGTTTTTT
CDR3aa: CASSESLGQGDTGELFF

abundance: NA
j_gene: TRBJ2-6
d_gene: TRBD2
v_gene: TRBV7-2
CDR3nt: TGTGCGGGGGGGACTAGCGGCTCTGGGGCCAACGTCCTGACTTTC
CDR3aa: CAGGTSGSGANVLTF

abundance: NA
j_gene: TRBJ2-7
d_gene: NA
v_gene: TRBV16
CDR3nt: TGTGCCAGCAGCCAATCTTGCCAGGGCCACGAGCAGTACTTC
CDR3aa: CASSQSCQGHEQYF

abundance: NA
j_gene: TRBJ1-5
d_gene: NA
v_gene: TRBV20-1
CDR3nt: TGCAGTGCTAGTAGGGGGGCGAGCAATCAGCCCCAGCATTTT
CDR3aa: CSASRGASNQPQHF

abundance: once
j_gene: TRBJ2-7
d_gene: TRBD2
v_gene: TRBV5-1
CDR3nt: TGCGCCAGCAGCTTTGGGACTAGCGGGGAACAGTACTTC
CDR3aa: CASSFGTSGEQYF

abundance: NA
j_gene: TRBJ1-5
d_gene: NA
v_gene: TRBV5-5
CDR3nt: TGTGCCAGCAGCTTCGGAGGCGCCGATCAGCCCCAGCATTTT
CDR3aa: CASSFGGADQPQHF

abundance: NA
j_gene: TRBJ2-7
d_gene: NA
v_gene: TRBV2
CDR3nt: TGTGCCAGCCGGCAATACTCCAGCGGTTTCAACGAGCAGTACTTC
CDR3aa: CASRQYSSGFNEQYF

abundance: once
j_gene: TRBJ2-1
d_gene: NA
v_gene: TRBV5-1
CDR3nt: TGCGCCAGCAGCTTGGACATGGGGTCCTACAATGAGCAGTTCTTC
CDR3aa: CASSLDMGSYNEQFF

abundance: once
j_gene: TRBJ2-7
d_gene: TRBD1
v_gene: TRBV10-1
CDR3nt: TGCGCCAGCAGGGACAGGGAACCCTACGAGCAGTACTTC
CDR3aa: CASRDREPYEQYF

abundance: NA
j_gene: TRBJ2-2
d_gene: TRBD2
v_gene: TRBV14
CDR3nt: TGTGCCAGCAGCGACCTAGCGGGAAACACCGGGGAGCTGTTTTTT
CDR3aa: CASSDLAGNTGELFF

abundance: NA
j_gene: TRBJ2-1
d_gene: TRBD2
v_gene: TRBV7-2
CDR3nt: TGTGCCAGCAATATATTAGCGGGACCCTCCTACAATGAGCAGTTCTTC
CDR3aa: CASNILAGPSYNEQFF

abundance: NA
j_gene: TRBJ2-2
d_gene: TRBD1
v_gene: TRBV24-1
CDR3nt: TGTGCCACCAGTGAAACCGGGACAGGAGAGACCGGGGAGCTGTTTTTT
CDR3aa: CATSETGTGETGELFF

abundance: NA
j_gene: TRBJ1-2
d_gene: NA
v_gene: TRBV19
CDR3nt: TGTGCCAGTAGGGCCGGGATCTTACTGGGCTATGGCTACACCTTC
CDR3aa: CASRAGILLGYGYTF

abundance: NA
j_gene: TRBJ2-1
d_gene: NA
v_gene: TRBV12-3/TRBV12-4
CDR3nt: TGTGCCAGCAGCCCTTCCCCGGTGGAGCGGCAGTTCTTC
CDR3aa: CASSPSPVERQFF

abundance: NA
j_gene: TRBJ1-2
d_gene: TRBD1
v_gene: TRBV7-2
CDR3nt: TGTGCCAGCAGCCGAGGGACAGGGGTAGGCTACACCTTC
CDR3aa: CASSRGTGVGYTF

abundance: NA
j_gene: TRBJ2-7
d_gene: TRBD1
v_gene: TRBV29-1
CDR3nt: TGCAGCGTATCTACCGGGACAGGCTCCTACGAGCAGTACTTC
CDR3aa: CSVSTGTGSYEQYF

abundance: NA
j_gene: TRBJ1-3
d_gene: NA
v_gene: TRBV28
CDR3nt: TGTGCCATCTCGTCGATCGCCTCTGGAAACACCATATATTTT
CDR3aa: CAISSIASGNTIYF

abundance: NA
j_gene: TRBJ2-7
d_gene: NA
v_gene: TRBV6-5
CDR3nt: TGTGCCAGCAGTAAAACCTGGGACACCACATACGAGCAGTACTTC
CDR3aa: CASSKTWDTTYEQYF